This T cell receptor beta chain was identified during a study of vaccination effects on CD4 cells after COVID-19. Study-wide background: The study obtained samples from two convalescent patients 16 days and one week before vaccination. Study observations and caveats: In the study, convalescent patients were few, and early post-infection timepoints were absent.

TCRdb's table, derived via immunoSEQ multiplex PCR, lists solely in-frame clones and lacks some. The sample lists approximately 45,000 clones; approximately 80% were seen once. The table lists this clone with a count of one. Its target is unknown. The culture ran for 10 days, and then CD4+ T cells were isolated. On days 3 and 7, fresh IL-2 medium replaced half the medium. Germline V gives CDR1 SGHTA, CDR2 FQGNSA. The V end was cut by 1 base, the J end by 7 bases, with 19 bases between. This CDR3 comprises 16 residues. The V call is TRBV7-2, the J call TRBJ1-2; D possibly corresponds to TRBD1 (5 bases). This TCR derives from a human donor who had a prior SARS-CoV-2 infection. The sample in question was CD4+ T cells from PBMCs cultured without peptide, obtained before COVID-19 vaccination. In DNA form, the CDR3 reads TGTGCCAGCAGCTTAGGATCGGGGACTCTAGGTGGTGGCTACACCTTC. Translated, it gives CASSLGSGTLGGGYTF.